This T cell receptor (beta chain) was recovered during a study of patients and donors after allogeneic stem cell transplantation. TCRdb reprocessed the RT-PCR reads with MiXCR, giving one entry per CDR3 protein. The profile shows about 110,000 distinct CDR3 sequences, less than 45% of them singletons. The length of the CDR3 is 15 residues. Germline-derived CDR1 and CDR2 are SGHTA and FQGNSA. V lost 0 bases and J lost 0, with 8 bases in between. The table lists this clonotype with a few counts. The specimen sequenced was blood, either unsorted or a sorted T cell fraction (not recorded which). The genes are TRBV7-2 and TRBJ1-1; D remains unclear. The receptor was derived from a human donor who was either an allogeneic HSCT recipient or a stem cell or donor lymphocyte infusion donor (not recorded which). It is not recorded whose cells these are; they may come from a transplant donor. CDR3 region: CASSLAGRVNTEAFF. In DNA form, the CDR3 reads TGTGCCAGCAGCTTAGCGGGGAGGGTGAACACTGAAGCTTTCTTT.